Here is one T cell receptor beta chain with its context. Its cognate antigen is unknown. These data belong to a study of spatial heterogeneity in lung cancer. Study-level background: Detected sequences consistently included more beta-chain ones than alpha-chain ones. Matched bulk RNA-seq yielded a T cell transcriptional module score. Counts of TCR transcripts in tumor regions correlated strongly with that score.

As for time point: sample taken at primary tumor resection. The donors were 72 patients with non-small cell lung cancer that was early-stage and untreated. Findings of the study overall: In tumors, expanded intratumoral alpha and beta TCR counts tracked mutation counts.

CDR3 length: 13 amino acids. CDR1 is MNHEY and CDR2 is SMNVEV in the germline V gene (reference sequence). V lost 4 bases and J lost 9, with 10 bases in between. Unique molecular identifiers, one per molecule, were present on every TCR cDNA molecule. Each CDR3 protein gets one entry after TCRdb re-called the 5' RACE reads with MiXCR. Found here are some 96,000 distinct CDR3 sequences, 4.4% of them singletons; the top ten hold 21%. J is TRBJ1-6 and V is TRBV27; weak D call: TRBD1 (5 bases). The specimen was lung tumor tissue, collected at surgery. This sequence originates from a male donor with early-stage non-small cell lung cancer. In DNA form, the CDR3 reads TGTGCCAGCAGTTATGCGGACACTTCACCCCTCCACTTT. This translates into CASSYADTSPLHF.